The TCR beta chain described here comes from a study of cytomegalovirus exposure and HLA in healthy donors. Whole-study findings and limits: TCR beta chains numbering more than 150 were designated cytomegalovirus-associated. CMV serostatus alone was available as immune exposure information. A likely sequencing artifact accounted for one observed cluster of highly shared sequence variants.

It was with 60 Vbeta and 13 Jbeta primers that the PCR ran. Some clones are missing from TCRdb's copy, which holds only in-frame ones; the method was immunoSEQ multiplex PCR. The profile shows about 82,000 clones, 65% to 85% of them singletons. As to this clone: What it binds is not known.

The V gene end was trimmed by 5 bases and the J gene end by 0 bases; junction bases not matched to a gene: 4. The length of the CDR3 is 14 residues. This chain uses TRBV6-7 with TRBJ2-7; 7 nucleotides agree with TRBD2. TRBV6-7 is reported as an ORF; its role is uncertain. This clonotype was sampled from a man aged 50-60 years in good health and CMV-seronegative. What was sequenced was PBMCs. CDR3 amino acids: CASSNRDYSYEQYF. In DNA form, the CDR3 reads TGTGCCAGCAGTAACCGGGACTACTCCTACGAGCAGTACTTC.